This T cell receptor beta chain was captured in a study of PD-1 blockade in classical Hodgkin lymphoma. Whole-study findings and limits: Factors driving the repertoire differences, possibly disease activity or prior therapy, remain undefined. A reduction in baseline TCR diversity was reportedly seen in newly diagnosed patients relative to healthy donors.

CDR3 length equals 15 residues. V was pared by 6 bases and J by 5 bases, with 10 bases of the junction left unmatched. CDR1 is LNHDA, CDR2 SQIVND, per germline (reference sequence). Of note for this clone: Antigen specificity is unknown.

This table comes from immunoSEQ multiplex PCR, and its TCRdb copy is limited to in-frame clones, with some not included. This table has tens of thousands of clones, more than 85% appearing once. The time point was: newly diagnosed, previously untreated cHL patient sample. Magnetic depletion of unwanted cells isolated CD4+ T cells from thawed PBMCs. Untreated, newly diagnosed classical Hodgkin lymphoma PBMCs served for comparison. The chain couples TRBV19 to TRBJ2-3; 8 bases line up with TRBD2. The sequenced sample was CD4+ T cells from blood. The TCR was taken from a human donor with classical Hodgkin lymphoma. The CDR3 DNA is TGTGCCAGTAGCCCGCCTAGCGGGTGGGGAGATACGCAGTATTTT. Translated, it gives CASSPPSGWGDTQYF. The variable domain in full, with the rest retrieved from reference TRBV19 and TRBJ2-3, is DGGITQSPKYLFRKEGQNVTLSCEQNLNHDAMYWYRQDPGQGLRLIYYSQIVNDFQKGDIAEGYSVSREKKESFPLTVTSAQKNPTAFYLCASSPPSGWGDTQYFGPGTRLTVL.